This TCR beta chain was observed in a study of T cells in Graves' hyperthyroidism and ophthalmopathy. Overall study results and limits: The model made its ophthalmopathy prediction, and onset followed a median around 6.9 months later. Also found in blood were most expanded thyroid clonotypes above 0.001. Stable hyperthyroidism was separated from ophthalmopathy by a model based on 13 V-J features.

RNA transcripts provided the source from which TCR beta CDR3 regions were amplified. TCR CDR3 underwent first-round RT-PCR with the HTBI primer set. TCRdb ran MiXCR on the multiplex PCR reads and lists one entry per CDR3 protein. The data show about 52,000 distinct CDR3 sequences, roughly 50% seen once. The CDR3 is made up of 16 amino acids. CDR1 is LNHNV and CDR2 is YYDKDF in the germline V gene (reference sequence). V was shortened by 0 bases and J by 0 bases, with 11 bases between the two germline ends. This clonotype was seen many times. Its antigen remains unidentified. The TCR was taken from a woman between 45 and 65 years old with Graves' ophthalmopathy. This chain links TRBV15 with TRBJ2-5, with no clear D. The sequenced sample consisted of blood. CDR3: CATSRDLLQYQETQYF. The CDR3 DNA reads as TGTGCCACCAGCAGAGATCTTCTACAGTACCAAGAGACCCAGTACTTC.